The TCR beta chain described here comes from a study of blood T cell repertoires in COVID-19. Data came from immunoSEQ multiplex PCR; TCRdb stores just in-frame clones and leaves some out. The sample lists about 480,000 clones; around 87% were seen once. V was clipped by 6 bases and J by 6 bases; unmatched bases: 15. This CDR3 is built from 16 residues. Germline CDR1 and CDR2: LNHDA and SQIVND (reference sequence). The sequencing input was PBMCs or T cells enriched from blood (not recorded which). This TCR was recovered from a woman between 40 and 50 years old who had recovered from COVID-19. This chain joins TRBV19 and TRBJ2-3; 7 bases match TRBD2. The chain's CDR3 is CASSLLEGGPGDTQYF. DNA for the CDR3: TGTGCCAGTAGCCTCCTTGAGGGAGGGCCGGGTGATACGCAGTATTTT.